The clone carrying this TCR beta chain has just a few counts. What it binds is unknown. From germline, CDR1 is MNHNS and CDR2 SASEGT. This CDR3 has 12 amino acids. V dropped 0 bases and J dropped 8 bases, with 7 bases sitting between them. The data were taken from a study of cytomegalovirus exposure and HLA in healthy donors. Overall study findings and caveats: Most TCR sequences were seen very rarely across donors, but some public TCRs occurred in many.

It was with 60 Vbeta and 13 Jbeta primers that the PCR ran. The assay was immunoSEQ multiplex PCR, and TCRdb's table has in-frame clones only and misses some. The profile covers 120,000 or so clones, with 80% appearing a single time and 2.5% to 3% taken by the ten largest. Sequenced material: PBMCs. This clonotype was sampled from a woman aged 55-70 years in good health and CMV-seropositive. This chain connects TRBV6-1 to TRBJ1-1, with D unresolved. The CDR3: CASSEARVEAFF. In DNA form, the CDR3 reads TGTGCCAGCAGTGAAGCCCGAGTGGAAGCTTTCTTT.